This T cell receptor (beta chain) emerged from a study of cytomegalovirus exposure and HLA in healthy donors. V gave up 4 bases and J gave up 4 bases, with 15 bases separating them. Looked up from germline, CDR1 is SGDLS and CDR2 is YYNGEE. This CDR3 contains 15 residues. Both 60 Vbeta primers and 13 Jbeta primers went into the PCR. Sequencing used immunoSEQ multiplex PCR; TCRdb keeps in-frame clones, though not all of them. The sample lists roughly 100,000 clones; about 80% were seen once. Study-wide points: A later analysis linked a missense DCLRE1C variant to TCR beta V- and J-gene trimming.

Points on this clone: Its antigen is unknown.

The receptor was isolated from a middle-aged man in good health and CMV-seronegative. Sequenced material: PBMCs. The rearrangement uses TRBV9 and TRBJ1-3; D is perhaps TRBD1 (6 bases). CDR3 nucleotides: TGTGCCAGCAGCCCCCAGCCAGGGGTGGGAAACACCATATATTTT. Protein: CASSPQPGVGNTIYF. Full variable domain (outside the CDR3, taken from reference TRBV9 and TRBJ1-3): DSGVTQTPKHLITATGQRVTLRCSPRSGDLSVYWYQQSLDQGLQFLIQYYNGEERAKGNILERFSAQQFPDLHSELNLSSLELGDSALYFCASSPQPGVGNTIYFGEGSWLTVV.